This T cell receptor (beta chain) comes out of a study of OX40 agonist ivuxolimab in advanced cancers. Study information: Patients received ivuxolimab, an intravenous treatment, every 2 weeks at 0.01 to 10 mg/kg.

Overall study findings and caveats: Both blood CD4+ and CD8+ T cells showed clonal growth by week 6 at 0.1 to 3.0 mg/kg.

The repertoire was sequenced with immunoSEQ multiplex PCR; TCRdb's copy has only in-frame clones and lacks some. The sample lists 70,000 to 90,000 clones, roughly 80% occurring once. In regard to this clone: Its cognate antigen is unknown.

Trimming left V 4 bases short and J 4 bases short, with 17 bases between. The CDR3 has 15 amino acids. Germline V gives CDR1 SGHRS, CDR2 YFSETQ. The source of this sequence is an adult with an advanced solid tumor such as melanoma, head and neck, liver or kidney cancer. The chain carries TRBV5-1 and TRBJ2-5; TRBD1 or TRBD2 may be the D gene (6 bases each). The source material was CD4+ or CD8+ T cells sorted from blood, sampled in a trial of the OX40 agonist ivuxolimab. CDR3 residues: CASSPGAGSAETQYF. CDR3 sequence (DNA): TGCGCCAGCAGCCCGGGGGCGGGCTCTGCAGAGACCCAGTACTTC.